One TCR beta chain is described in this entry. Its antigen is not known. This entry belongs to a study of cytomegalovirus exposure and HLA in healthy donors. Study-level background: Within the Caucasian-associated ancestry cluster were roughly 81% of the approximately 400 genotyped donors. Overall study findings and caveats: By HLA locus, TCR association rates varied in a later analysis, with DRB1 showing the most and HLA-C the fewest. Some V segments, including TRBV6-2 and TRBV6-3, were excluded as indistinguishable. TCR beta V- and J-gene trimming, according to a later analysis, was linked to a missense DCLRE1C variant.

Researchers ran the PCR with 60 Vbeta and 13 Jbeta primers. Using immunoSEQ multiplex PCR, the repertoire was profiled, and TCRdb retains in-frame clones only, with some absent. The profile shows tens of thousands of clones, approximately 80% of them singletons. This CDR3 is built from 14 residues. Germline CDR1 reads GTSNPN; CDR2 reads SVGIG (reference sequence). V shed 4 bases and J 8 bases; nucleotides not matched to a gene: 10. Sample: PBMCs. The TCR comes from a female donor in good health and CMV-seronegative. V gene TRBV30 combines with J gene TRBJ2-3; TRBD2 aligns across 9 bases. The chain's CDR3 is CAWKGGGALGTQYF. The CDR3 DNA is TGTGCCTGGAAGGGCGGGGGGGCCCTCGGTACGCAGTATTTT.